Following are 29 T cell receptor beta chains from one sample sequenced in a study of cytomegalovirus exposure and HLA in healthy donors. 60 Vbeta and 13 Jbeta primers were used in PCR. Only in-frame clones appear in the TCRdb table, and some are missing; sequencing was by immunoSEQ multiplex PCR. The sample holds about 72,000 clones. The sequencing sample was made of PBMCs. The source is a man aged 40-55 years in good health and CMV-seronegative.

The chain uses TRBV19 and TRBJ1-5; D is unresolved. Trimming took off 2 bases at V and 6 bases at J, with 5 bases between the two ends. Germline values: CDR1 LNHDA, CDR2 SQIVND (reference sequence). The CDR3 runs 12 residues. CDR3 DNA sequence: TGTGCCAGTAGTATATTCCTTCAGCCCCAGCATTTT. Residues: CASSIFLQPQHF.

As for this clone: Different DNA sequences within this sample yield the same CDR3. The chain links TRBV18 to TRBJ2-1; TRBD1 agrees at 7 bases. This CDR3 comprises 14 residues. V was pared by 6 bases and J by 4 bases, with 6 bases of the junction left unmatched. Germline assignment: CDR1 KGHSH and CDR2 LQKENI. For the CDR3, the DNA is TGTGCCAGCTCCCCTCGGGACAGTTACAATGAGCAGTTCTTC. Translated: CASSPRDSYNEQFF.

Judged by frequency, this clone is medium-sized. CDR3: CASSHPRNTEAFF. DNA of the CDR3: TGCGCCAGCAGCCATCCCCGGAACACTGAAGCTTTCTTT. The chain couples TRBV4-1 to TRBJ1-1; unclear D gene. Germline V gene lookup returns CDR1 MGHRA and CDR2 YSYEKL. V was trimmed by 3 bases and J by 1 base, leaving 6 bases between them. The CDR3 has 13 amino acids.

The chain employs TRBV5-7 and TRBJ2-3, with 8 positions matching TRBD1. TRBV5-7 is labeled an ORF, and its function is uncertain. V lost 0 bases to trimming and J lost 0 bases; unmatched junction nucleotides: 6. CDR3 size: 17 residues. As DNA, the CDR3 is TGTGCCAGCAGCTTGGGACAGGGGATTCCTAGCACAGATACGCAGTATTTT. Its protein is CASSLGQGIPSTDTQYF.

The chain uses TRBV27 and TRBJ2-1; TRBD2 matches 9 bases. This CDR3 has 16 amino acids. V dropped 10 bases and J dropped 3; count of bases not matched to a gene: 13. Germline assignment: CDR1 MNHEY and CDR2 SMNVEV (reference sequence). The CDR3 here is CATSPSSSGDYNEQFF. The CDR3 coding sequence is TGTGCCACCTCTCCGTCCTCTAGCGGGGACTACAATGAGCAGTTCTTC.

The chain recombines TRBV27 with TRBJ1-6; 7 positions match TRBD1. Trimming removed 5 bases from V and 10 bases from J; junction bases left unmatched: 11. The CDR3 is made up of 15 amino acids. The germline V gene encodes CDR1 MNHEY and CDR2 SMNVEV (reference sequence). CDR3 sequence reads: CASSPAGTATSPLHF. The CDR3 region has the DNA TGTGCCAGCAGTCCTGCGGGGACAGCTACCTCACCCCTCCACTTT.

The V and J genes are TRBV4-1 and TRBJ2-7; 9 bases match TRBD1. This CDR3 is built from 17 residues. J gave up 3 bases and V 4 bases, and 13 bases lay outside the gene matches. Looked up from germline, CDR1 is MGHRA and CDR2 is YSYEKL. CDR3 sequence (DNA): TGCGCCAGCAGCCTCACGATCGGGACAGGGAGATTCTACGAGCAGTACTTC. Amino acids: CASSLTIGTGRFYEQYF.

Written as DNA, the CDR3 is TGTGCCAGCAGTGACCCCGGGGGGGGGACCGCCTACGAGCAGTACTTC. It translates to CASSDPGGGTAYEQYF. The chain employs TRBV2 and TRBJ2-7; 8 positions agree with TRBD2. The ends lost 3 bases at V and 2 bases at J; junction bases unmatched: 9. Germline V gives CDR1 SNHLY, CDR2 FYNNEI. The CDR3 consists of 16 residues.

This sequence joins TRBV7-8 and TRBJ1-1; no clear D gene. The V and J ends lost 5 bases and 5 bases respectively, with 9 bases between them. This CDR3 is 12 amino acids long. Germline loops: CDR1 SGHVS, CDR2 FQNEAQ. Here the CDR3 DNA reads TGTGCCAGCAGCCCCCGGGTGACTGAAGCTTTCTTT. It codes for CASSPRVTEAFF.

V usage is TRBV20-1 and J usage is TRBJ2-7; D gene unclear. Germline V gene lookup returns CDR1 DFQATT and CDR2 SNEGSKA (reference sequence). V was pared by 2 bases and J by 6 bases, with 8 bases between. The CDR3 has 11 amino acids. The CDR3 region is CSARIRVEQYF. The CDR3 DNA reads TGCAGTGCTAGAATCCGGGTCGAGCAGTACTTC.

The V call is TRBV9, the J call TRBJ2-1, with 7 nucleotides matching TRBD1. CDR3 length: 14 residues. Germline CDR1 SGDLS, CDR2 YYNGEE. V dropped 4 bases and J dropped 3; count of bases not matched to a gene: 4. This CDR3 is CASSTDRYYNEQFF. The CDR3 bases are TGTGCCAGCAGCACGGACAGGTACTACAATGAGCAGTTCTTC.

This chain uses TRBV2 with TRBJ2-5, with TRBD2 as a possible D gene (6 bases). CDR1 and CDR2 (germline): SNHLY, FYNNEI. The CDR3 length is 14 residues. V lost 5 bases, J lost 2 bases, and 12 bases lay in between. CDR3 region: CASSSGTLQETQYF. The CDR3 bases are TGTGCCAGCAGTTCCGGGACTCTGCAAGAGACCCAGTACTTC.

The chain employs TRBV5-4 and TRBJ2-2; a possible D gene is TRBD2 (5 bases). V was cut by 4 bases and J by 1 base, with 11 bases left in between. There are 15 residues in the CDR3. CDR1 and CDR2 from the germline V gene are SGHNT and YYREEE (reference sequence). Written as DNA, the CDR3 is TGTGCCAGCAGCCCACGGGGAAGGAACACCGGGGAGCTGTTTTTT. Translating gives CASSPRGRNTGELFF.

V usage is TRBV5-6 and J usage is TRBJ2-5; 8 bases are a match to TRBD2. CDR1 and CDR2 (germline): SGHDT, YYEEEE. With 4 bases clipped from V and 1 base from J, the junction kept 3 bases outside the gene matches. CDR3 length: 14 residues. CDR3 bases: TGTGCCAGCAGCATCAGCGGGGGCCAAGAGACCCAGTACTTC. Translating gives CASSISGGQETQYF. Complete variable domain (other parts from reference TRBV5-6 and TRBJ2-5): DAGVTQSPTHLIKTRGQQVTLRCSPKSGHDTVSWYQQALGQGPQFIFQYYEEEERQRGNFPDRFSGHQFPNYSSELNVNALLLGDSALYLCASSISGGQETQYFGPGTRLLVL.

The chain joins TRBV18 to TRBJ1-1, with TRBD1 identical over 9 bases. Germline loops: CDR1 KGHSH, CDR2 LQKENI. The CDR3 consists of 18 residues. V lost 4 bases, J lost 4 bases, and 16 bases stayed unmatched. This CDR3 reads CASSLVPLRTGESTEAFF. CDR3 DNA sequence: TGTGCCAGCTCACTTGTACCCCTCAGGACAGGGGAGAGCACTGAAGCTTTCTTT.

The V call is TRBV7-3, the J call TRBJ2-5, with 7 bases aligning to TRBD1. The J call is uncertain, as TRBJ2-7 better fits the DNA end. Germline values: CDR1 SGHTA, CDR2 FQGTGA. This CDR3 comprises 14 residues. CDR3 nucleotide sequence: TGTGCCAGCAGCTTGGCGACAGGGCCCTACGAGCAGTACTTC. The encoded protein is CASSLATGPYEQYF.

With regard to this clone: The junction and the germline gene differ at one end; a read error may be behind it. The chain combines TRBV28 with TRBJ2-2; TRBD1 matches 10 bases. This CDR3 is built from 16 residues. Germline CDR1 is MDHEN and CDR2 is SYDVKM. CDR3 region: CASKPPGQGYTRELFF. The CDR3, as DNA: TGTGCCAGCAAACCACCGGGACAGGGGTACACCAGGGAGCTGTTTTTT.

A note on this clone: This sample also contains other DNA sequences that code for the same CDR3. DNA for the CDR3: TGCGCCAGCAGCCAAGATGGGAGTAGCGGGGGGGCCAGGGAGACCCAGTACTTC. Its protein product is CASSQDGSSGGARETQYF. The rearrangement uses TRBV4-1 and TRBJ2-5, with TRBD2 matching over 11 bases. The V and J ends lost 0 bases and 5 bases, in that order; junction bases with no gene match: 11. CDR3 length equals 18 residues. Germline V gene lookup returns CDR1 MGHRA and CDR2 YSYEKL.

The chain is built from TRBV4-2 and TRBJ2-3; 9 bases agree with TRBD2. This CDR3 has 16 residues. Germline CDR1 is LGHNA and CDR2 is YNFKEQ. Losses at the gene ends were 4 bases for V and 0 bases for J; bases not matched to a gene: 5. CDR3 sequence (DNA): TGTGCCAGCAGCCCAACTAGCGGGTCTAGCACAGATACGCAGTATTTT. Protein product: CASSPTSGSSTDTQYF.

The genes are TRBV28 and TRBJ2-7; the D is unclear. CDR1 MDHEN and CDR2 SYDVKM come from the germline V gene. Trimming pared 5 bases from V and 3 bases from J, leaving 14 bases between. The length of the CDR3 is 14 residues. Here the CDR3 DNA reads TGTGCCAGCAGTCAACCCGGTTTCGACTACGAGCAGTACTTC. Translating gives CASSQPGFDYEQYF.

This chain connects TRBV27 to TRBJ2-7; D may be TRBD2 (6 bases). V lost 6 bases to trimming and J lost 4 bases, with 16 bases between them. CDR3 size: 14 residues. Germline V lookup: CDR1 MNHEY, CDR2 SMNVEV (reference sequence). DNA of the CDR3: TGTGCCAGCAGAGCCTTGACTAGTTGGTACGAGCAGTACTTC. Amino acid sequence: CASRALTSWYEQYF.

J is TRBJ1-4 and V is TRBV7-9; 7 bases map to TRBD1. The CDR3 extends over 15 amino acids. Germline CDR1 and CDR2: SEHNR and FQNEAQ (reference sequence). The ends lost 5 bases at V and 8 bases at J; junction bases unmatched: 11. The CDR3 DNA is TGTGCCAGCAGCGGACCGACAGGGCCCTCGGAAAAACTGTTTTTT. Its protein product is CASSGPTGPSEKLFF.

The rearrangement links TRBV4-1 to TRBJ2-7, with TRBD1 identical over 9 bases. CDR3 size: 15 residues. Germline V lookup: CDR1 MGHRA, CDR2 YSYEKL. J lost 1 base, V lost 4 bases, and 5 bases had no gene match. The chain's CDR3 is CASSLDRGDSYEQYF. The CDR3 bases are TGCGCCAGCAGCCTTGACAGGGGGGATTCCTACGAGCAGTACTTC.

The CDR3 DNA reads as TGCGCCAGCAGCGCCGGACTAGCGGGGGGTGGAGATACGCAGTATTTT. This sequence encodes CASSAGLAGGGDTQYF. This chain uses TRBV5-1 with TRBJ2-3; 14 positions agree with TRBD2. CDR3 length equals 16 residues. Trimming cost V 4 bases and J 5 bases; bases outside gene matches: 6. CDR1 SGHRS and CDR2 YFSETQ come from the germline V gene.

The chain combines TRBV18 with TRBJ2-1; 9 bases agree with TRBD2. Per the germline V gene, CDR1 is KGHSH and CDR2 is LQKENI. CDR3 length: 16 residues. With V trimmed by 5 bases and J by 1 base, 6 bases remained unmatched. The CDR3 nucleotides are TGTGCCAGCTCAGTAGCGGGGGATCGGTCCTACAATGAGCAGTTCTTC. Its translation: CASSVAGDRSYNEQFF.

This chain joins TRBV4-1 and TRBJ1-1; no clear D. The germline V and J ends were trimmed by 1 base and 4 bases, with 16 bases remaining between them. CDR1 is MGHRA and CDR2 is YSYEKL in the germline V gene. The CDR3 covers 16 residues. The CDR3 region is CASSQALGGLVTEAFF. The CDR3 bases are TGCGCCAGCAGCCAAGCACTAGGAGGGCTGGTCACTGAAGCTTTCTTT.

The V call is TRBV18, the J call TRBJ1-1; 7 nucleotides match TRBD1. The ends lost 2 bases at V and 3 bases at J; junction bases unmatched: 12. Per the germline V gene, CDR1 is KGHSH and CDR2 is LQKENI. The CDR3 extends over 17 amino acids. The DNA for the CDR3 is TGTGCCAGCTCACCAAGGCCCGCAGGGGGTAGGGACACTGAAGCTTTCTTT. This sequence encodes CASSPRPAGGRDTEAFF.

The chain joins TRBV30 to TRBJ1-1, with 8 bases aligning to TRBD1. V lost 5 bases and J lost 0; bases outside the gene matches: 2. Germline-derived CDR1 and CDR2 are GTSNPN and SVGIG (reference sequence). This CDR3 is built from 13 residues. CDR3 in amino acids: CAWDRGLNTEAFF. The CDR3 DNA follows: TGTGCCTGGGACAGGGGATTGAACACTGAAGCTTTCTTT.

Written as DNA, the CDR3 is TGCGCCAGCAGCCTAATAGCGGGGGGAAGGTCAGAGACCCAGTACTTC. Protein sequence: CASSLIAGGRSETQYF. The chain combines TRBV4-1 with TRBJ2-5, with 10 bases matching TRBD2. CDR1 MGHRA and CDR2 YSYEKL come from the germline V gene. This CDR3 has 16 amino acids. V gave up 4 bases and J gave up 4 bases; unmatched junction bases: 9.